Listed below are T cell receptor beta chains from one sample, sequenced in a study of tumor-infiltrating lymphocytes in primary liver carcinoma. From the multiplex PCR reads, TCRdb called clonotypes with MiXCR, one entry per CDR3 protein. The sample yields approximately 190,000 distinct CDR3 sequences, around four fifths seen once. The sequenced sample was tumor tissue from primary liver carcinoma. These receptors were taken from a man aged 35-49 years with primary liver carcinoma and hepatitis B virus infection. The CDR3 runs from the conserved cysteine through the conserved F or W. D genes are given only for firm matches. Size is omitted from some rows. Given values are once, few, many or a class for expanded clones.

length	J	D	V	size	CDR3	DNA
14	TRBJ1-2	.	TRBV4-2	.	CASTHLDGNNGYTF	TGTGCCAGCACCCACTTGGACGGCAACAATGGCTACACCTTC
17	TRBJ2-3	TRBD2	TRBV5-5	.	CAGSPTETSGSGDTQYF	TGTGCCGGCAGCCCGACCGAGACTAGCGGGAGTGGAGATACGCAGTATTTT
12	TRBJ1-1	.	TRBV29-1	.	CRASQGRPEAFF	TGCAGGGCCTCTCAGGGCAGGCCTGAAGCTTTCTTT
17	TRBJ2-4	.	TRBV11-1	.	CASSFPGSSATKYIQHF	TGTGCCAGCAGCTTTCCCGGGAGTAGCGCGACCAAATACATTCAGCACTTC
17	TRBJ2-4	TRBD2	TRBV11-1	.	CASSFPGSSGTNNTQYF	TGTGCCAGCAGTTTTCCCGGGAGTAGCGGGACCAATAACACTCAGTACTTC
14	TRBJ2-3	.	TRBV6-1	.	CASMEGAGNQPQYF	TGTGCCAGCATGGAGGGGGCCGGCAATCAGCCACAGTATTTT
15	TRBJ1-2	TRBD1	TRBV29-1	.	CSVSGQGASDYGYTF	TGCAGCGTGTCGGGACAGGGGGCCAGCGACTATGGCTACACCTTC
17	TRBJ2-1	TRBD1	TRBV6-5	.	CASSDRSRTGLYNEQFF	TGTGCCAGCAGTGACCGTTCCAGGACAGGGCTATACAATGAGCAGTTCTTC
16	TRBJ1-1	.	TRBV6-2/TRBV6-3	.	CASGYSPYRVGTEAFF	TGTGCCAGCGGCTACTCACCTTACAGGGTGGGGACTGAAGCTTTCTTT
13	TRBJ1-3	.	TRBV29-1	.	CSVAGNSENTIYF	TGCAGCGTTGCGGGGAACTCTGAAAACACAATATATTTT
15	TRBJ2-1	TRBD2	TRBV5-4	.	CANSLGGGGYNEQFF	TGTGCCAACAGTCTCGGTGGGGGGGGTTACAATGAGCAGTTCTTC
14	TRBJ1-5	.	TRBV13	.	CAGSLGGSNQPQHF	TGTGCCGGCAGCTTAGGCGGTAGTAATCAGCCCCAGCATTTT
14	TRBJ2-3	.	TRBV7-8	.	CASSSDCYEGTQYF	TGTGCCAGCAGCTCCGACTGTTATGAGGGTACGCAGTATTTT
14	TRBJ2-7	.	TRBV4-3	once	CASSYRSSIYEQYF	TGCGCCAGCAGCTATCGCTCTAGCATATACGAGCAGTACTTC
13	TRBJ2-1	TRBD2	TRBV29-1	.	CSGTSGKLYEWFF	TGCAGTGGGACTAGCGGGAAGCTCTATGAGTGGTTCTTC
16	TRBJ2-3	TRBD2	TRBV6-5	.	CASSYSLAGYTDMQYF	TGTGCCAGCAGTTACTCTTTAGCGGGGTACACAGATATGCAGTACTTT
15	TRBJ2-7	TRBD2	TRBV6-2/TRBV6-3	once	CTRSYLWTSGYEQYF	TGTACCAGAAGTTACCTTTGGACTAGCGGGTACGAGCAGTACTTC
17	TRBJ2-7	.	TRBV11-1	.	CTSSIGPAGESSYEQYF	TGTACCAGTAGCATAGGGCCGGCGGGTGAAAGCTCCTACGAGCAGTACTTC
13	TRBJ1-1	.	TRBV30	many	CAWLRGFYTEAFF	TGTGCCTGGCTGAGGGGGTTTTACACTGAAGCTTTCTTT
15	TRBJ1-2	.	TRBV7-9	.	CASGRGASKGTGYTF	TGTGCCAGCGGCCGGGGGGCCTCTAAGGGAACTGGCTACACCTTC
12	TRBJ2-7	.	TRBV28	once	CASRPLQAEHYF	TGTGCCAGCAGGCCACTTCAGGCCGAGCATTACTTC
15	TRBJ2-7	.	TRBV11-3	.	CVSSLDPGTPYEQYF	TGTGTCAGCAGCTTAGATCCCGGGACACCCTACGAGCAATATTTC
15	TRBJ2-7	.	TRBV11-2	.	CASSLRGTRKNEQYF	TGTGCCAGCAGCTTACGAGGGACACGGAAAAACGAGCAGTACTTC
14	TRBJ2-7	.	TRBV6-1	.	CDSTSGSLSYEQYF	TGTGACAGTACAAGTGGGAGCTTGTCCTACGAGCAGTACTTC
14	TRBJ2-2	.	TRBV5-6	.	CDSRAGGNTGELFF	TGTGACAGCAGGGCCGGAGGGAACACCGGGGAGCTGTTTTTT
13	TRBJ2-7	.	TRBV28	.	CSSSPGEDYEQYF	TGTTCCAGCAGTCCTGGAGAGGACTACGAGCAGTACTTC
16	TRBJ2-1	TRBD2	TRBV12-3/TRBV12-4	.	CVSRNPWASGRDEQSF	TGTGTCAGCAGAAACCCCTGGGCTAGCGGGAGAGATGAGCAGTCCTTC
14	TRBJ2-7	.	TRBV29-1	.	CSARKGCRSYEQYF	TGCAGCGCCAGAAAGGGGTGTCGTAGCTACGAGCAGTACTTC
13	TRBJ1-4	.	TRBV4-2	few	CASSQSHREKLFF	TGTGCCAGTAGCCAGTCCCACCGTGAAAAACTGTTTTTT
14	TRBJ2-3	TRBD2	TRBV5-4	.	CACNSISGSDAQYF	TGTGCCTGCAACTCGATTAGCGGGAGTGATGCGCAGTATTTT
16	TRBJ2-2	.	TRBV12-3/TRBV12-4	.	CASSPRRRTNTGELYF	TGTGCCAGCAGTCCCCGGCGGCGGACGAACACCGGGGAACTGTATTTT
14	TRBJ1-6	.	TRBV5-1	.	CASQDMDTNSPLHF	TGCGCCAGCCAAGATATGGACACGAATTCACCCCTCCACTTT
17	TRBJ2-4	.	TRBV11-1	.	CVSSFPGISGTKNIQCF	TGTGTCAGCAGCTTTCCCGGGATTAGCGGCACCAAAAACATTCAGTGCTTC
12	TRBJ2-7	.	TRBV12-3/TRBV12-4	once	CAGSLPNGKQYF	TGTGCCGGCAGCTTGCCCAATGGGAAGCAGTACTTC
15	TRBJ1-1	TRBD1	TRBV30	.	CAWSLLGTVNTEAFF	TGTGCCTGGAGTCTCCTAGGGACAGTGAACACTGAAGCTTTCTTT
15	TRBJ2-1	.	TRBV29-1	.	CSLGVAEGFYNEQFF	TGCAGCCTTGGAGTAGCGGAAGGGTTCTACAATGAGCAGTTCTTC
14	TRBJ2-2	.	TRBV11-2	.	CASSKSVSPRGLFF	TGTGCCAGCAGCAAGAGCGTGAGCCCCAGGGGGCTGTTTTTT
15	TRBJ1-1	.	TRBV29-1	.	CSVDPGWGMITEAFF	TGCAGCGTTGACCCGGGATGGGGAATGATCACAGAAGCTTTCTTT
15	TRBJ2-2	.	TRBV24-1	.	CATSPIWTNTGELFF	TGTGCCACCAGTCCTATATGGACGAACACCGGGGAGTTGTTTTTT
14	TRBJ1-2	TRBD1	TRBV12-3/TRBV12-4	.	CASLRTGAYDGYTF	TGTGCCAGCTTACGGACAGGGGCCTATGATGGCTACACCTTC
15	TRBJ2-3	.	TRBV6-5	.	CVSNYLRGIADTQYF	TGTGTCAGCAATTACTTGAGGGGTATAGCAGATACGCAGTATTTT
12	TRBJ2-1	.	TRBV29-1	.	CIVDSRIHKQFF	TGCATCGTAGATTCAAGAATCCATAAGCAGTTCTTC
14	TRBJ2-1	TRBD2	TRBV29-1	many	CSVVWLAGYNEQFF	TGCAGCGTTGTCTGGCTAGCGGGGTACAATGAGCAGTTCTTC
16	TRBJ2-4	.	TRBV28	.	CASSTPVLLVKNIQYF	TGTGCCAGCAGTACCCCCGTATTACTAGTCAAAAACATTCAGTACTTC
14	TRBJ1-1	TRBD1	TRBV7-9	.	CAIQIRDRVTEAFF	TGTGCCATCCAGATTCGGGACAGGGTAACTGAAGCTTTCTTT